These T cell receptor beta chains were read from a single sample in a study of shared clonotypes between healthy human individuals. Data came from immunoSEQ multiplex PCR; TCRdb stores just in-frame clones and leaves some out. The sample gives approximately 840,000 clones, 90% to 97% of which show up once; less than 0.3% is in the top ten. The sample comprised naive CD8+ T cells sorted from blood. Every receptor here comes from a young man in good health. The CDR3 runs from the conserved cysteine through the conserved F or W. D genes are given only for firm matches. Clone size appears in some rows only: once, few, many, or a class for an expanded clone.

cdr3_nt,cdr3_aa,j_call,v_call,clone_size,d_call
TGTGCCAGCAGTTTAAGGGACAGGGCGGCTAGCGGGAGAAATGAGCAGTTCTTC,CASSLRDRAASGRNEQFF,TRBJ2-1,TRBV27,.,.
TGTGCCAGTAGTGCCACGGGGGGGGCCTACGAGCAGTACTTC,CASSATGGAYEQYF,TRBJ2-7,TRBV19,.,TRBD2
TGTGCCAGCAGTGACTTGGCGGGAGGGCTAGGAGATACGCAGTATTTT,CASSDLAGGLGDTQYF,TRBJ2-3,TRBV6-1,.,TRBD2
TGTGCCATCACTGCTAGCGAGAGCTCCTACGAGCAGTACTTC,CAITASESSYEQYF,TRBJ2-7,TRBV10-3,.,.
TGTGCCAGCAGTGAAGCGCGGCTAGCGGGCGGGGAGCTGTTTTTT,CASSEARLAGGELFF,TRBJ2-2,TRBV2,.,TRBD2
TGTGCCAGCAGCTTAGGACTAGCCGGGGAGCAGTTCTTC,CASSLGLAGEQFF,TRBJ2-1,TRBV7-9,.,TRBD2
TGTGCCAGTAGTATAGTTCCAGGCAGAACTGAAGCTTTCTTT,CASSIVPGRTEAFF,TRBJ1-1,TRBV19,.,.
TGCGCCAGCAGCCCTCCGGGACAGGGGAATCGGGAGCTGTTTTTT,CASSPPGQGNRELFF,TRBJ2-2,TRBV4-1,.,TRBD1
TGCGCCAGCAGCTTAGGACTAGCGGCTAGCACAGATACGCAGTATTTT,CASSLGLAASTDTQYF,TRBJ2-3,TRBV5-1,.,TRBD2
TGTGCCAGCAGCTTGGCGGGAGGGCCCAACAATGAGCAGTTCTTC,CASSLAGGPNNEQFF,TRBJ2-1,TRBV7-9,.,TRBD2
TGTGCCAGCAGGTTACGGACAGCCTCTGGTGCAACTAATGAAAAACTGTTTTTT,CASRLRTASGATNEKLFF,TRBJ1-4,TRBV28,.,.
TGTGCCAGCAGTGCTCACCGGACAGGGGCTGAAGCTTTCTTT,CASSAHRTGAEAFF,TRBJ1-1,TRBV6-1,.,TRBD1
TGTGCCAGCAGCTTAACCGGGACAGCAATTCCTAACTATGGCTACACCTTC,CASSLTGTAIPNYGYTF,TRBJ1-2,TRBV7-9,.,TRBD1
TGCGCCAGCAGCTGGGGACAGGGGAGGAACTATGGCTACACCTTC,CASSWGQGRNYGYTF,TRBJ1-2,TRBV5-1,.,TRBD1
TGTGCCAGCAGCGTAGACGGGAGGGCCACCAATGAGCAGTTCTTC,CASSVDGRATNEQFF,TRBJ2-1,TRBV9,.,TRBD2
TGTGCCAGCAGCTTAGACCGCACAGGACAGAGAACCTACAATGAGCAGTTCTTC,CASSLDRTGQRTYNEQFF,TRBJ2-1,TRBV11-2,.,.
TGTGCCAGTAGACTAGCGGGAGCCTACAATGAGCAGTTCTTC,CASRLAGAYNEQFF,TRBJ2-1,TRBV19,.,TRBD2
TGTGCCAGCAGCTTATTACGGGACCCCCAAGAGACCCAGTACTTC,CASSLLRDPQETQYF,TRBJ2-5,TRBV7-9,.,.
TGCGCCAGCAGCCAAGATTGGGGGAACACTGAAGCTTTCTTT,CASSQDWGNTEAFF,TRBJ1-1,TRBV4-3,.,.
TGTGCCAGTAGTATAGTGGGACAGAATCAGCCCCAGCATTTT,CASSIVGQNQPQHF,TRBJ1-5,TRBV19,once,TRBD1
TGCAGCGTTGGGCGGCGGGAGGGTTATGAGCAGTTCTTC,CSVGRREGYEQFF,TRBJ2-1,TRBV29-1,.,TRBD2
TGTGCCAGCAGCTTTGGGGACAGATCCTACGAGCAGTACTTC,CASSFGDRSYEQYF,TRBJ2-7,TRBV5-4,.,TRBD1
TGTGCCAGCAGTGAAGCGGGAGGAGGATGGATGAATGTAGGGAACACTGAAGCTTTCTTT,CASSEAGGGWMNVGNTEAFF,TRBJ1-1,TRBV6-1,.,.
TGTGCCAGCAGCTCCCCCGCAGATACGCAGTATTTT,CASSSPADTQYF,TRBJ2-3,TRBV7-2,.,.
TGTGCCAGCATTGGTGGTTCGTCCCTAGGTGTTAACGAGCAGTACTTC,CASIGGSSLGVNEQYF,TRBJ2-7,TRBV7-9,.,.
TGTGCCAGCAGCCAGGGGTTCGGCACTGAAGCTTTCTTT,CASSQGFGTEAFF,TRBJ1-1,TRBV11-2,.,.
TGTGCCAGCAGGTTAATGGACACTGAAGCTTTCTTT,CASRLMDTEAFF,TRBJ1-1,TRBV7-9,.,.
TGTGCCAGCAGTTCTCATGGGGACGGCTACACCTTC,CASSSHGDGYTF,TRBJ1-2,TRBV27,.,.
TGTGCCAGCACCCACACCTACGAGCAGTACTTC,CASTHTYEQYF,TRBJ2-7,TRBV6-5,.,.
TGTGCCAGCTCACCCCCGACAGGGGGCTCCTACGAGCAGTACTTC,CASSPPTGGSYEQYF,TRBJ2-7,TRBV18,.,TRBD1
TGTGCCAGCAGCAACGACAGGGGTGGAGCGGAGACCCAGTACTTC,CASSNDRGGAETQYF,TRBJ2-5,TRBV13,.,TRBD1
TGTGCCAGCAGCTTGGAAGGGCGGGGGATTGGTACCTACGAGCAGTACTTC,CASSLEGRGIGTYEQYF,TRBJ2-7,TRBV5-4,.,TRBD2
TGTGCCAGCAGCTTGGAGCTGAGGCGCTCGAACACCGGGGAGCTGTTTTTT,CASSLELRRSNTGELFF,TRBJ2-2,TRBV5-6,.,.
TGTGCCAGCTCACCCGGGTCTAGGGGTCGTGGCTACACCTTC,CASSPGSRGRGYTF,TRBJ1-2,TRBV18,.,.
TGTGCCAGCAGTTTATCGGCTGACCCGTTCTACGAGCAGTACTTC,CASSLSADPFYEQYF,TRBJ2-7,TRBV27,.,.